The 22 T cell receptor beta chains below come from one sample, sequenced in a study of blood T cells in healthy people across ages. Through a sample-barcoded 5' primer and a J-beta primer mix, a second PCR was run for about 6 to 11 cycles. TCRdb processed the 5' RACE reads anew with MiXCR; each CDR3 protein has one entry. This table holds almost 1 million distinct CDR3 sequences, roughly half found once. The sample consisted of blood. These receptors were obtained from an older woman in good health.

This chain joins TRBV6-1 and TRBJ2-1; no reliable D call. The V gene lost 7 bases and the J gene lost 5 bases, with 12 bases spanning the gap. Germline CDR1 reads MNHNS; CDR2 reads SASEGT. The length of the CDR3 is 13 residues. CDR3 sequence: CASNLHDNNEQFF. The DNA for the CDR3 is TGTGCCAGCAACCTCCACGACAACAATGAGCAGTTCTTC.

Only a few counts were recorded for this clonotype. The V call is TRBV10-1, the J call TRBJ2-7, with TRBD2 as a possible D gene (5 bases). CDR3 length: 14 amino acids. Germline V gene data show CDR1 as WNHNN and CDR2 as SYGVQD (reference sequence). V lost 2 bases and J 3 bases, leaving 11 bases between the germline ends. CDR3 DNA: TGCGCCAGCAGTGAGGCGGGTACCGACTACGAGCAGTACTTC. Its translation: CASSEAGTDYEQYF.

The table lists this clonotype with a few counts. This rearrangement joins TRBV5-4 to TRBJ2-7; 9 nucleotides agree with TRBD2. The CDR3 runs to 17 residues. The V gene end was trimmed by 3 bases and the J gene end by 7 bases; junction bases not matched to a gene: 17. The germline CDR1 and CDR2 sequences are SGHNT and YYREEE (reference sequence). The CDR3 spells CASSSSIAGAIFGEQYF. For the CDR3, the DNA is TGTGCCAGCAGCTCATCAATAGCGGGAGCGATCTTTGGTGAGCAGTACTTC.

In regard to this clonotype: A much larger clone differs from this one at a single base, so this may be a read error. J is TRBJ2-5 and V is TRBV29-1; D might be TRBD2 (6 bases). Germline CDR1 SQVTM, CDR2 ANQGSEA. Trimming removed 8 bases at V and 3 bases at J, with 13 bases between. This CDR3 has 12 residues. This CDR3 reads CSPRGEEETQYF. CDR3 DNA sequence: TGCAGCCCGCGAGGGGAGGAAGAGACCCAGTACTTC.

The genes are TRBV10-3 and TRBJ2-7, with D possibly being TRBD1 (7 bases). Trimming took 3 bases from V and 2 from J, leaving 11 bases between them. This CDR3 region has 14 residues. Germline V gene sequence: CDR1 ENHRY, CDR2 SYGVKD. The CDR3 here is CAISDGGGPYEQYF. The CDR3 coding sequence is TGTGCCATCAGTGACGGAGGGGGCCCCTACGAGCAGTACTTC.

The chain recombines TRBV20-1 with TRBJ1-2; D may be TRBD1 (6 bases). The CDR3 is 15 residues long. Germline CDR1 and CDR2: DFQATT and SNEGSKA (reference sequence). Trimming took off 5 bases at V and 3 bases at J, with 19 bases between the two ends. CDR3 sequence reads: CSAPVRRGWDYGYTF. In DNA form, the CDR3 reads TGCAGTGCTCCAGTAAGAAGGGGGTGGGACTATGGCTACACCTTC.

This clonotype was seen a few times. The chain links TRBV7-3 to TRBJ2-5; TRBD1 matches at 7 bases. CDR1 SGHTA and CDR2 FQGTGA come from the germline V gene. After removal of 5 bases from V and 0 bases from J, the junction contained 12 bases not matched to a gene. This CDR3 region has 17 residues. This chain's CDR3 is CASSPDRKGPYQETQYF. CDR3 sequence (DNA): TGTGCCAGCAGCCCGGACAGGAAGGGCCCATACCAAGAGACCCAGTACTTC.

The CDR3 region is CSAQQGTLSYEQYF. DNA of the CDR3: TGCAGTGCCCAACAGGGGACCCTCTCCTACGAGCAGTACTTC. The V call is TRBV20-1, the J call TRBJ2-7; TRBD1 agrees at 7 bases. Germline CDR1 DFQATT, CDR2 SNEGSKA (reference sequence). The J segment lost 0 bases and the V segment lost 6 bases, leaving 8 bases of the junction unmatched. The CDR3 is made up of 14 amino acids.

Note on this clonotype: A much bigger clone sits one base away, suggesting this may be a read error. This sequence joins TRBV9 and TRBJ2-7, with D tentatively TRBD2 (5 bases). The CDR3 length is 15 residues. Germline values: CDR1 SGDLS, CDR2 YYNGEE. The CDR3 nucleotides are TGTGCCAGCAGCCTAGCCCCCGGTTTCTCCTACGGGCAGTACTTC. Its translation: CASSLAPGFSYGQYF.

The chain carries TRBV20-1 and TRBJ2-1; no clear D. V was cut by 4 bases and J by 6 bases, with 19 bases left in between. Germline lookup yields CDR1 DFQATT and CDR2 SNEGSKA (reference sequence). CDR3 size: 15 residues. DNA for the CDR3: TGCAGTGCTACCCGTGGCGGCTCTATTGGCAATGAGCAGTTCTTC. Protein sequence: CSATRGGSIGNEQFF.

The rearrangement uses TRBV6-2 or TRBV6-3 and TRBJ1-5; maybe TRBD1 (5 bases). This CDR3 is built from 16 residues. With 4 bases removed from V and 2 bases from J, the gap between germline ends came to 15 bases. The germline gives CDR1 MNHEY, CDR2 SVGEGT. CDR3 in amino acids: CASSFLGTGGNQPQHF. CDR3 in DNA: TGTGCCAGCAGTTTCCTTGGGACCGGGGGCAATCAGCCCCAGCATTTT.

This rearrangement joins TRBV28 to TRBJ2-3; 8 bases agree with TRBD2. V lost 6 bases and J lost 3; bases outside the gene matches: 8. The CDR3 loop spans 15 amino acids. Germline V gene sequence: CDR1 MDHEN, CDR2 SYDVKM. CDR3 coding DNA: TGTGCCAGCAGCGAAGCGGGAGTCGGAACAGATACGCAGTATTTT. It codes for CASSEAGVGTDTQYF.

This clonotype was seen a handful of times. The chain recombines TRBV29-1 with TRBJ2-1; D gene ambiguous. CDR3 length: 14 amino acids. The ends were cut back, 4 bases at V and 0 bases at J, with 10 bases in the middle. Germline CDR1 reads SQVTM; CDR2 reads ANQGSEA. The CDR3, as DNA: TGCAGCGTTGCTTGGGTGAGCTCCTACAATGAGCAGTTCTTC. Protein product: CSVAWVSSYNEQFF.

V usage is TRBV3-1 and J usage is TRBJ2-3; 9 bases are shared with TRBD2. Germline values: CDR1 LGHDT, CDR2 YNNKEL (reference sequence). The CDR3 covers 14 residues. After removal of 0 bases from V and 8 bases from J, the junction contained 3 bases not matched to a gene. The CDR3 sequence is CASSQEGRGGTQYF. CDR3 sequence (DNA): TGTGCCAGCAGCCAAGAAGGGCGGGGGGGTACGCAGTATTTT.

Only a few counts were recorded for this clonotype. CDR3 in DNA: TGTGCCAGCTGCCCGACTAGCGGGAACCCCTACGAGCAGTACTTC. It encodes CASCPTSGNPYEQYF. The chain uses TRBV27 and TRBJ2-7, with TRBD2 identical over 11 bases. Looked up from germline, CDR1 is MNHEY and CDR2 is SMNVEV (reference sequence). Trimming took 8 bases from V and 2 from J; bases not matched to a gene: 8. This CDR3 contains 15 residues.

In its sample, this clonotype was seen once. The V call is TRBV5-1, the J call TRBJ2-3; 8 bases are a match to TRBD2. J lost 1 base, V lost 4 bases, and 8 bases had no gene match. The CDR3 is made up of 16 amino acids. The V gene's germline CDR1 is SGHRS and CDR2 YFSETQ. The CDR3 here is CASSGRLAGRTDTQYF. DNA for the CDR3: TGCGCCAGCAGCGGGAGGCTAGCGGGCCGCACAGATACGCAGTATTTT.

The chain is built from TRBV4-3 and TRBJ2-3, with D possibly being TRBD2 (6 bases). The V and J ends lost 8 bases and 1 base respectively, with 13 bases between them. Per germline, CDR1 LGHNA and CDR2 YSLEER. The CDR3 is made up of 14 amino acids. CDR3 bases: TGCGCCAGCGAGGAGGGAGTAGGCACAGATACGCAGTATTTT. Translated: CASEEGVGTDTQYF.

This clonotype was seen only a few times. The chain combines TRBV7-2 with TRBJ2-7; D is possibly TRBD1 (5 bases). The germline V and J ends were trimmed by 3 bases and 5 bases, with 23 bases remaining between them. The CDR3 has 17 amino acids. Germline loops: CDR1 SGHTA, CDR2 FQGNSA. CDR3 DNA: TGTGCCAGCAGCTTCCCTAAAGGGGCAGGGAAGTACCACGAGCAGTACTTC. This gives the protein CASSFPKGAGKYHEQYF.

This chain joins TRBV5-1 and TRBJ2-3, with 8 bases lining up with TRBD2. The V and J ends lost 6 bases and 3 bases, in that order; junction bases with no gene match: 9. From germline, CDR1 is SGHRS and CDR2 YFSETQ. This CDR3 contains 15 residues. For the CDR3, the DNA is TGCGCCAGCATGGACGGGAGGGCGTGGACAGATACGCAGTATTTT. As protein: CASMDGRAWTDTQYF.

This chain links TRBV7-9 with TRBJ2-7; D possibly corresponds to TRBD1 (5 bases). Looked up from germline, CDR1 is SEHNR and CDR2 is FQNEAQ (reference sequence). V was clipped by 4 bases and J by 4 bases, with 17 bases between them. CDR3 length: 15 amino acids. CDR3 DNA: TGTGCCAGCAGCTACCTGTTAGGGGCTCGATACGAGCAGTACTTC. This gives the protein CASSYLLGARYEQYF. Variable domain in full (rest from reference TRBV7-9 and TRBJ2-7): DTGVSQNPRHKITKRGQNVTFRCDPISEHNRLYWYRQTLGQGPEFLTYFQNEAQLEKSRLLSDRFSAERPKGSFSTLEIQRTEQGDSAMYLCASSYLLGARYEQYFGPGTRLTVT.

This clonotype was seen more than once but under ten times. The gene calls are TRBV9 and TRBJ2-7, with a weak D call TRBD2 (6 bases). The germline gives CDR1 SGDLS, CDR2 YYNGEE. V lost 4 bases and J lost 6, with 11 bases in between. The length of the CDR3 is 12 residues. The CDR3 sequence: CASSRAEGEQYF. The CDR3 bases are TGTGCCAGCAGCAGAGCGGAGGGCGAGCAGTACTTC.

This chain joins TRBV29-1 and TRBJ2-1; D might be TRBD1 (6 bases). Gene TRBJ2-7 matches the end of the DNA better, so the J call may be wrong. CDR3 length equals 17 residues. The germline V gene has CDR1 SQVTM and CDR2 ANQGSEA. The CDR3 loop reads CSVKFGGPQSSYNEQYF. Here the CDR3 DNA reads TGCAGCGTTAAGTTTGGGGGCCCGCAAAGCTCCTACAATGAGCAGTACTTC.